This T cell receptor (beta chain) was observed in a study of cytomegalovirus exposure and HLA in healthy donors. Overall study results and limits: Being indistinguishable, some V segments were excluded, TRBV6-2 and TRBV6-3 among them. Confirmation was obtained in vitro that three CMV-associated chains are specific for CMV antigens.

J gave up 5 bases and V 3 bases, and 11 bases lay outside the gene matches. From germline, CDR1 is KGHSH and CDR2 LQKENI. The CDR3 is 17 amino acids. Amplification used 60 Vbeta primers and 13 Jbeta primers. Assay: immunoSEQ multiplex PCR; the TCRdb copy retains only in-frame clones and omits some. The repertoire holds 110,000 or so clones, with about 61% as singletons. Turning to this clone: What it recognizes is unknown.

The chain joins TRBV18 to TRBJ2-1; TRBD2 matches 9 bases. The TCR was taken from a man younger than 30 in good health and CMV-seropositive. Material for sequencing was PBMCs. CDR3 residues: CASSPRTTSGRDNEQFF. The DNA for the CDR3 is TGTGCCAGCTCACCGAGAACAACTAGCGGGCGCGACAATGAGCAGTTCTTC.